Each of the 11 T cell receptor beta chains below was sequenced from the same sample in a study of blood T cell repertoires in COVID-19. TCRdb's table, derived via immunoSEQ multiplex PCR, lists solely in-frame clones and lacks some. The sample holds approximately 110,000 clones, 71% seen once. Material: peripheral blood. The receptors were gathered from a human donor with acute or convalescent COVID-19. The donor label of this sample is uncertain.

This chain links TRBV24-1 with TRBJ1-6; perhaps TRBD1 as D (5 bases). V was pared by 10 bases and J by 7 bases, with 25 bases between. The CDR3 runs 17 residues. Per germline, CDR1 KGHDR and CDR2 SFDVKD. The CDR3 loop is CATTTSDRGTENSPLHF. CDR3 bases: TGTGCCACTACAACCAGCGATAGGGGTACAGAAAATTCACCCCTCCACTTT.

This chain links TRBV12-1 with TRBJ1-5; the table gives TRBD1 as D, unverified against the DNA. TRBV12-1 has pseudogene status. The CDR3 is 15 residues long. This chain's CDR3 is CASSNRDGKNQPQHF. The CDR3, as DNA: TGTGCCAGCAGCAACAGGGACGGGAAAAATCAGCCCCAGCATTTT.

The CDR3 is CASGVGQTYGYTF. CDR3 in DNA: TGTGCCAGCGGCGTGGGACAGACCTATGGCTACACCTTC. The V gene is TRBV28, the J gene TRBJ1-2; 7 bases line up with TRBD1. Per the germline V gene, CDR1 is MDHEN and CDR2 is SYDVKM. V was clipped by 8 bases and J by 4 bases; unmatched bases: 7. This CDR3 spans 13 amino acids.

This clone was observed a few times. The V gene is TRBV10-3, the J gene TRBJ2-5; 8 nucleotides line up with TRBD2. V was pared by 4 bases and J by 3 bases, with 10 bases of the junction left unmatched. Germline CDR1 reads ENHRY; CDR2 reads SYGVKD. There are 16 residues in the CDR3. DNA of the CDR3: TGTGCCATCAGTGGGGTGGATAGCGGGGTAGAAGAGACCCAGTACTTC. Amino acids: CAISGVDSGVEETQYF.

This rearrangement joins TRBV7-6 to TRBJ2-6; TRBD1 aligns across 8 bases. The CDR3 contains 16 residues. V was clipped by 8 bases and J by 2 bases; unmatched bases: 8. Germline CDR1 is SGHVS and CDR2 is FNYEAQ. CDR3 coding DNA: TGTGCCAGCGGAAAGCAGGGGGCGGCTGGGGCCAACGTCCTGACTTTC. It codes for CASGKQGAAGANVLTF.

This clone was seen only a few times. V gene TRBV6-4 combines with J gene TRBJ2-1, with 11 positions matching TRBD2. Germline V gene sequence: CDR1 MRHNA, CDR2 SNTAGT. Trimming took 4 bases from V and 8 from J; bases not matched to a gene: 4. CDR3 size: 14 residues. CDR3 region: CASSVLAGGDEQFF. In DNA, the CDR3 is TGTGCCAGCAGTGTTCTAGCGGGGGGCGATGAGCAGTTCTTC.

V gene TRBV7-2 combines with J gene TRBJ1-5; possible D gene TRBD1, 5 bases. Trimming removed 9 bases from V and 2 bases from J, with 14 bases in between. Per germline, CDR1 SGHTA and CDR2 FQGNSA. The length of the CDR3 is 14 residues. The CDR3 is CASRPGNGNQPQHF. The CDR3 bases are TGTGCCAGTAGACCAGGGAACGGCAATCAGCCCCAGCATTTT.

The rearrangement joins TRBV2 to TRBJ1-5, with TRBD1 matching over 12 bases. The junction had 7 bases not matched to a gene; V was cut back by 6 bases and J by 7 bases. CDR3 length equals 15 residues. Germline V gene lookup returns CDR1 SNHLY and CDR2 FYNNEI. The CDR3 sequence is CASSPGQGAGQPQHF. The DNA of the CDR3 is TGTGCCAGCAGCCCGGGACAGGGGGCGGGGCAGCCCCAGCATTTT.

The chain uses TRBV2 and TRBJ2-7, with D unresolved. Trimming left V 0 bases short and J 9 bases short, with 9 bases between. CDR1 and CDR2 (germline): SNHLY, FYNNEI. This CDR3 is 12 amino acids long. The CDR3 sequence: CASSEARSGQYV. The CDR3 coding sequence is TGTGCCAGCAGTGAAGCGAGATCCGGGCAGTACGTC.

The sample holds a few counts of this clone. The gene calls are TRBV15 and TRBJ2-5; 10 nucleotides agree with TRBD2. CDR3 length: 18 amino acids. Per the germline V gene, CDR1 is LNHNV and CDR2 is YYDKDF (reference sequence). J gave up 1 base and V 1 base, and 9 bases lay outside the gene matches. The CDR3 DNA sequence: TGTGCCACCAGCAGAGGGGACACTAGCGGGGCTTTCCAAGAGACCCAGTACTTC. It yields the protein CATSRGDTSGAFQETQYF.

The rearrangement links TRBV30 to TRBJ1-4; no reliable D call. V was shortened by 2 bases and J by 5 bases, with 9 bases between the two germline ends. Germline CDR1 GTSNPN, CDR2 SVGIG (reference sequence). This CDR3 comprises 13 residues. The CDR3 bases are TGTGCCTGGAGTCGCAACAGAAATGAAAAACTGTTTTTT. Encoded protein: CAWSRNRNEKLFF.